This TCR beta chain was sequenced during a study of cytomegalovirus exposure and HLA in healthy donors (dated by TCRdb to the late 2010s). Concerning the study at large: An earlier analysis of some 600 of the donors reported roughly 300 Gb of sequence data and around 110 million unique TCR beta sequences obtained from approximately 180 million T cells. Roughly 300 gigabases of sequencing data and around 85 million unique TCR sequences made up an early release that covered roughly 670 HLA-typed donors. Of the 300 to 450 genotyped donors, roughly 80% fell in the genetic ancestry cluster associated with self-reported Caucasian donors. The study aimed to test whether cataloging public T cell receptors could reveal signatures of past pathogen exposure. The study used immunosequencing to profile the T cell repertoires of 600 to 850 subjects and linked those repertoires to cytomegalovirus serostatus. Besides the first cohort of approximately 710 subjects, a separate validation cohort made up of roughly 130 different subjects was used. The study combined high-throughput TCR immunosequencing, statistical association of individual TCRs with disease status, and machine learning to predict cytomegalovirus infection status. A later analysis re-analyzed previously published TCR beta repertoires from 500 to 700 donors and added high-resolution HLA genotyping to study TCR occurrence patterns. Rather than drawing on any new phenotypic data, the later analysis identified candidate immune exposures from TCR beta sequences and the way those sequences occurred across donors. In an earlier analysis of around 540 of the donors, high-throughput TCR beta sequencing was used to judge whether each TCR beta V gene segment behaved as functional or pseudogenic. Alongside the repertoire data, information on donor age, sex, ethnicity and CMV serostatus was compiled. In a later genetic analysis, genome-wide SNP genotypes for about three fifths of the roughly 670 donors were used, and that subset was treated as a discovery cohort. Every repertoire in the discovery cohort had been generated on one and the same sequencing platform. HLA typing covered class I and class II loci at four-digit resolution. The number of typed donors differed by locus: about 629-630 for A, B, C, DRB1 and DQB1; 522 for DQA1; 606 for DPA1; and some 470 for DPB1. Because of strong linkage in the cohort, roughly five DR-DQ haplotypes were treated as single units for association and clustering. Across roughly 420 genotyped donors of the cohort, an average of roughly 250,000 unique TCR beta nucleotide sequences per donor were sequenced, and approximately 19% of those sequences were non-productive.

Findings and caveats that apply to the study as a whole: According to a later analysis, parvovirus B19, influenza, CMV and Epstein-Barr virus appeared linked to several top co-occurrence clusters. According to the authors, the approach could potentially be generalized to other disease states and immunological phenotypes. In the study, some 180 TCR beta chains were listed as associated with cytomegalovirus. The sequencing pipeline was judged likely to have produced a cluster of highly shared sequence variants as a technical artifact. Correlated functional status among segregating V segments might be attributable to linkage disequilibrium, but an unknown experimental factor could not be ruled out. In vitro tests confirmed that a few of the cytomegalovirus-associated TCR beta chains recognize cytomegalovirus antigens. An earlier analysis of approximately 590 of the donors showed that most TCR beta V segments appeared in productive rearrangements either about 87% or about 30% of the time, which broadly matched IMGT annotations. Most TCR sequences were seen in very few donors, while some public TCRs were found in many individuals. The cohort was sequenced for TCR beta chains only, and without alpha or paired-chain data the features that could be detected were limited. Immune exposure information for the cohort was limited to CMV serostatus. An association between a missense DCLRE1C variant and V-gene and J-gene trimming of TCR beta chains was found in a later genetic analysis and replicated in an independent cohort. In a later analysis, most CMV-associated TCR beta chains were found to appear HLA-restricted, with HLA associations seemingly driven largely by CMV exposure. Specific HLA alleles were associated with 15,000 to 20,000 TCR beta sequences at a false discovery rate of 0.05 in a later analysis. A later analysis found that TCR association rates varied across HLA loci, with DRB1 alleles showing the most associated TCRs and HLA-C alleles the fewest. Some IMGT-functional V segments, including TRBV6-2 and TRBV6-3, could not be distinguished by the 87-base-pair reads and were therefore excluded. In a later analysis, HLA-associated TCR beta chains were found to be more clonally expanded and to have lower generation probabilities than equally common non-associated chains. The earlier analysis of 587 of the donors excluded roughly 17 rarely observed V segments, including chromosome 9 orphons, because counts were too low. Because HLA typing was unavailable for some donors at each locus, only the typed subset was used in association tests. A further reported finding was that TCR beta sequences accurately predicted the HLA-A and HLA-B alleles for most subjects in the first cohort. In a later genetic analysis, fewer N-insertions in productive TCRs were reported among donors in an Asian-associated ancestry cluster than the roughly 640-donor mean. The classifier was reported to diagnose cytomegalovirus status with high specificity and sensitivity in both the original and validation cohorts. When HLA alleles, especially DR and DQ, strongly co-occurred, attributing TCR associations to individual alleles was difficult. Sequencing depth was assumed to be roughly uniform across donors in the presence/absence analyses, though that assumption may not hold.

A remark on this clone: Its antigen is still unknown. Base qualities are not at hand, and no much larger clone is one base apart.

The method behind the library was the immunoSEQ multiplex PCR assay. The multiplex PCR relied on a mix of 60 forward primers for TCR Vbeta segments and 13 reverse primers for TCR Jbeta segments. A multiplex PCR assay on genomic DNA amplified the CDR3 region of rearranged TCR beta genes. The Illumina HiSeq System was used to sequence the amplified TCR beta libraries as 87-base-pair reads. The published analysis was carried out like this. A later analysis tallied roughly 78 million unique TCR beta chains across the 550 to 850 repertoires, and approximately 11 million of those chains were shared by two or more donors. Raw reads were error-corrected and collapsed into unique sequences by a nearest-neighbor algorithm in which closely related sequences were merged to remove PCR and sequencing errors. V, D and J gene segments were assigned by aligning CDR3 sequences to IMGT reference sequences. For a sequence to be retained, a match of at least six nucleotides to both a V gene segment and a J gene segment was required. Rearrangements were called productive when the CDR3 lacked stop codons and stayed in frame with V and J; all others were non-productive. CDR3 was defined according to IMGT convention as the region running from the second conserved V-encoded cysteine to the conserved J-encoded phenylalanine. The earlier analysis of about 570 of the donors excluded any sequence lacking an unambiguous match to a single V gene segment. An earlier analysis of 500 to 700 of the donors classified V segments as functional when productive rearrangements were above 56.7% and as segregating when the standard deviation between donors was above 5%. A statistical classification framework was built for diagnosing cytomegalovirus status from the catalog of TCR beta chain sequences. V and J gene assignment, in a later analysis, came from comparing TCR nucleotide sequences with IMGT/GENE-DB human TR gene sequences. A later analysis assigned CDR3 sequences and most-parsimonious VDJ recombination scenarios with the TCRdist pipeline. In a later analysis, every TCR beta chain was defined by the combination of its CDR3 amino acid sequence and its V-gene family, and reads without a unique V-gene family were dropped. A later analysis removed roughly 590 highly shared, low-generation-probability nucleotide sequences to deal with suspected cross-contamination and a sequencing artifact. For each public chain, a later analysis derived a clonal expansion index from normalized ranks of inferred template counts within each repertoire. Generation probabilities in a later analysis came from a VDJ recombination model fitted to out-of-frame rearrangements, and those results were checked against IGoR. In a later analysis, hypergeometric tests were used to score TCR-TCR, TCR-HLA and TCR-CMV co-occurrence, with a repertoire-size bias correction applied to TCR pairs. To estimate false discovery rates, a later analysis permuted the HLA or CMV assignments 20 times. In a later analysis, co-occurring TCRs were grouped using DBSCAN, with TCRdist sequence similarity added in when clustering inside HLA-allele-positive subsets. Repertoires with fewer than 30,000 or more than 120,000 public chains, plus five repertoires with anomalous nucleotide sharing, were excluded from co-occurrence clustering. In TCRdb, the immuneACCESS table is reduced to in-frame sequences with V and J assigned. These tables do not hold every clone; where another copy was compared, an unresolved V gene accounts for under half, and the others remain unexplained. V, J and clone size were drawn from that table, and D and trimming were deduced from the DNA. The sample table lists some 240,000 clones, 85% to 95% of them with a count of one. Roughly 1.5% of the sample is held by the ten biggest clonotypes.

In total, 600 or so healthy bone marrow donors made up the cohort. Cohort members were all nominally healthy when sampled, although unrecorded immune exposures were likely present. The donor tested CMV seronegative, placing the donor among the 352 seronegative members of the cohort. A peripheral blood sample was collected from each donor, and TCR beta sequencing was performed on peripheral blood mononuclear cells. The Qiagen DNeasy Blood Extraction Kit was used to extract genomic DNA from the blood cell samples. CDR1 and CDR2 are drawn from the germline V gene: SGHAT, FQNNGV. The CDR3 spans 14 residues, from the cysteine through the phenylalanine. Of the read, only the CDR3 DNA is kept; its 42 bases are in frame from base 1. V is clipped by 0 bases and J by 4 bases, and the sequence between their germline boundaries is 6 bases long.

This sequence originates from a girl aged 2 to 9 in good health and CMV-seronegative. The rearranged chain carries TRBV11-2 and TRBJ1-4; no D segment can be confidently identified. Sequenced: PBMCs. The nucleotide sequence reads as follows: TGTGCCAGCAGCTTAGATCCCTTTAATGAAAAACTGTTTTTT. It is translated as CASSLDPFNEKLFF.